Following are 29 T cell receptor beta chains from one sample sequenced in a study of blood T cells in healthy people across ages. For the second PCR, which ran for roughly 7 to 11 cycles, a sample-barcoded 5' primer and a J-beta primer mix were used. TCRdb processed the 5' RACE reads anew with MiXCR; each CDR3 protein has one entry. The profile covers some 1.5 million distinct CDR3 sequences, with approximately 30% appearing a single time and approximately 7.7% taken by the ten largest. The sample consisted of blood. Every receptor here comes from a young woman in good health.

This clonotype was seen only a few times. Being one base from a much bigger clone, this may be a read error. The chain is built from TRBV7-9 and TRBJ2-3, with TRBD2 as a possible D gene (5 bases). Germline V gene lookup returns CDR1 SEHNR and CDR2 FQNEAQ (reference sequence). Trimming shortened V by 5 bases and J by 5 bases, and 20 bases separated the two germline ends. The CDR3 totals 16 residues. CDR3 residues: CASSGRSGKLRDTQYF. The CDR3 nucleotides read TGTGCCAGCAGCGGACGGTCCGGGAAGCTCCGAGATACGCAGTATTTT.

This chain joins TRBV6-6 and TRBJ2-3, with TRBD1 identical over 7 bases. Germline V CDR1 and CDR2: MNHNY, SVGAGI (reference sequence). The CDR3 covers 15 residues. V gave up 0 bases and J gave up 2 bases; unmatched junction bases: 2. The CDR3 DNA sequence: TGTGCCAGCAGTTACTCGGGACAGAACACAGATACGCAGTATTTT. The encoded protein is CASSYSGQNTDTQYF.

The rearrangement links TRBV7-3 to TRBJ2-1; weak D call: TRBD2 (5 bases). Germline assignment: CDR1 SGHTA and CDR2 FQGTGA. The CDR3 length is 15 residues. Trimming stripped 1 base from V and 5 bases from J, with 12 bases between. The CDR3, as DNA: TGTGCCAGCAGCTTAATTGGCGTCGGGAACAATGAGCAGTTCTTC. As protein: CASSLIGVGNNEQFF.

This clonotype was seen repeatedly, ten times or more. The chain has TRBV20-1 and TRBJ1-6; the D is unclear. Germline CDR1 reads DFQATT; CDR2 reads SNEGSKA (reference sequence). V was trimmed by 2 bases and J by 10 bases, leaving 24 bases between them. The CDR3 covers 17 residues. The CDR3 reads CSARHAGGIPESSPLHF. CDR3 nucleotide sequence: TGCAGTGCTAGACACGCCGGCGGGATCCCCGAAAGCTCACCCCTCCACTTT.

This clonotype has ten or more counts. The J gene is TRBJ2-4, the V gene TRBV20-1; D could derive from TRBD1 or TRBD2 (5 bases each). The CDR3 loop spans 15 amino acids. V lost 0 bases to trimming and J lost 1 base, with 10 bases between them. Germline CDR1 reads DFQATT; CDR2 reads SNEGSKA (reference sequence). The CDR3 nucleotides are TGCAGTGCTAGAGATCACGGGGCTGCCAAAAACATTCAGTACTTC. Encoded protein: CSARDHGAAKNIQYF.

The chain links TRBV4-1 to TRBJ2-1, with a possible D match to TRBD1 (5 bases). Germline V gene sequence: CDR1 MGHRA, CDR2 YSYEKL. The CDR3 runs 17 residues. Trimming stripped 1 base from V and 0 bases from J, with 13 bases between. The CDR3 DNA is TGCGCCAGCAGCCAAGGACATGACAGCTCCTCCTACAATGAGCAGTTCTTC. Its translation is CASSQGHDSSSYNEQFF.

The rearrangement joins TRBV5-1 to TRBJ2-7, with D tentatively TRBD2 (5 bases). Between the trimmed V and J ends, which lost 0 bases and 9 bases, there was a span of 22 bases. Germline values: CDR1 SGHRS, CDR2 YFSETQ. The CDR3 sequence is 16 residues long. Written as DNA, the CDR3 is TGCGCCAGCAGCTTGGCCCGGGCCGCGAGGGATGACGTGCAGTACTTC. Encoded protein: CASSLARAARDDVQYF.

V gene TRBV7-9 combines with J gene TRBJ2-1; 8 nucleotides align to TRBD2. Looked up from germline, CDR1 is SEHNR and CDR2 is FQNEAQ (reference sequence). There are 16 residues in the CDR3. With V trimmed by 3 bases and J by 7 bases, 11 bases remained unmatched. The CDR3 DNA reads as TGTGCCAGCAGCTTTAGGAGGGCGGGAGGAGGGAATGAGCAGTTCTTC. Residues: CASSFRRAGGGNEQFF.

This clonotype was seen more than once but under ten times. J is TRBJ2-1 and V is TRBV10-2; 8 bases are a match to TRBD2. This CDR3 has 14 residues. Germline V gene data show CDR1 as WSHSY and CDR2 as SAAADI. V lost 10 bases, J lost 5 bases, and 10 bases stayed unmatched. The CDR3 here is CATSGTRVNNEQFF. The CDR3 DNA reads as TGCGCCACCTCCGGGACTAGAGTGAACAATGAGCAGTTCTTC.

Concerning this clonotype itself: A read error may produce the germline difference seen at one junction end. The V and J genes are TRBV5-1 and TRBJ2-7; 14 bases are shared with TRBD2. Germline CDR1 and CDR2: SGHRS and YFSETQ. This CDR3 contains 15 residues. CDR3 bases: TGCACCAGCAGCTTGGGACTAGCGGGGGTCCTGGAGCAGTACTTC. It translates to CTSSLGLAGVLEQYF. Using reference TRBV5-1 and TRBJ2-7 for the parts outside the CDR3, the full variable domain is KAGVTQTPRYLIKTRGQQVTLSCSPISGHRSVSWYQQTPGQGLQFLFEYFSETQRNKGNFPGRFSGRQFSNSRSEMNVSTLELGDSALYLCTSSLGLAGVLEQYFGPGTRLTVT.

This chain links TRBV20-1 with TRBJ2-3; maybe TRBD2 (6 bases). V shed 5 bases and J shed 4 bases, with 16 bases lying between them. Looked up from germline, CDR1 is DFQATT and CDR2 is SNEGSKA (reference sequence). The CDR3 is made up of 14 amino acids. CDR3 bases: TGCAGTGCTTTCCCGGGACTCGCTTCAGATACGCAGTATTTT. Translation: CSAFPGLASDTQYF.

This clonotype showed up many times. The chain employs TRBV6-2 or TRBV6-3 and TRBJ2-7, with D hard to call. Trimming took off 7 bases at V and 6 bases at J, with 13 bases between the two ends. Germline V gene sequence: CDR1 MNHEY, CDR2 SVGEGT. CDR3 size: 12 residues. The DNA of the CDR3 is TGTGCCAGCAAACCCTCGGTGGGCGAGCAGTACTTC. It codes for CASKPSVGEQYF.

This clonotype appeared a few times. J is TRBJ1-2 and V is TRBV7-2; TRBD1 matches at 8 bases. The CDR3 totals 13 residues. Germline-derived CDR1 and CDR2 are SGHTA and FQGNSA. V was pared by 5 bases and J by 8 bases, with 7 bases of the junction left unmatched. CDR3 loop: CASSPGGAWGYTF. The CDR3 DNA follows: TGTGCCAGCAGCCCAGGGGGCGCGTGGGGCTACACCTTC.

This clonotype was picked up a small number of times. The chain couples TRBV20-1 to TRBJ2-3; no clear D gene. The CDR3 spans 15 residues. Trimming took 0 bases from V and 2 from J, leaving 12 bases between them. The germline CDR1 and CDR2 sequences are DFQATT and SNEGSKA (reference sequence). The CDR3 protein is CSAREDGQVTDTQYF. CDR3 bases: TGCAGTGCTAGAGAGGACGGTCAAGTCACAGATACGCAGTATTTT.

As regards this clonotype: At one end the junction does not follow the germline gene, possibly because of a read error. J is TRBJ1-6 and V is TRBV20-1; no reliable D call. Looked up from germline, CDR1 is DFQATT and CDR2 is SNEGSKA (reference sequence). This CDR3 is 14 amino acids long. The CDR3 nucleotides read TGCAGTGCTACCTCTGAGGGAAGCGAGTCACCCTTCCACTTT. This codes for CSATSEGSESPFHF.

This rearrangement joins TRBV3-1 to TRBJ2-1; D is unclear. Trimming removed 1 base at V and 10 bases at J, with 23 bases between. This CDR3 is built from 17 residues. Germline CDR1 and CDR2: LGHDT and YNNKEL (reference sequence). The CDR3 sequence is CASSQGGSAVLVREQFF. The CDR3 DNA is TGTGCCAGCAGCCAAGGAGGTTCCGCGGTTTTGGTTCGCGAGCAGTTCTTC.

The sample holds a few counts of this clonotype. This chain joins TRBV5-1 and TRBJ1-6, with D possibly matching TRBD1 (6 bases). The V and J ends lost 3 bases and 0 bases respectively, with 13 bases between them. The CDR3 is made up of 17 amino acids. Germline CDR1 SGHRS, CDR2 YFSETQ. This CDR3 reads CASSSQGLSSYNSPLHF. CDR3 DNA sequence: TGCGCCAGCAGCTCACAGGGCCTCAGCTCCTATAATTCACCCCTCCACTTT.

This CDR3 is CASSPLARRGNTEAFF. In nucleotides, the CDR3 is TGTGCCAGCAGTCCTTTGGCCCGTCGGGGGAACACTGAAGCTTTCTTT. The chain has TRBV12-3 or TRBV12-4 and TRBJ1-1; D remains ambiguous. Trimming left V 5 bases short and J 1 base short, with 17 bases between. The CDR3 consists of 16 residues.

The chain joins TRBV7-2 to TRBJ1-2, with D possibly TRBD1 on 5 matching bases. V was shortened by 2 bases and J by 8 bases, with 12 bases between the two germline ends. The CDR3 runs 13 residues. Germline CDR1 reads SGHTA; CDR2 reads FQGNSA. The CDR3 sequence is CASSLRDHEGYTF. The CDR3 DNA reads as TGTGCCAGCAGCTTACGGGACCACGAGGGCTACACCTTC.

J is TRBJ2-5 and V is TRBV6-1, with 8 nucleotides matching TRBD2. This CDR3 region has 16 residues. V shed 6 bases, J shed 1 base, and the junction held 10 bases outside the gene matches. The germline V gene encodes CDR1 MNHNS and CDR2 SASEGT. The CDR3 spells CASSGILLAAQETQYF. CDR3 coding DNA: TGTGCCAGCAGCGGAATTCTACTAGCGGCCCAAGAGACCCAGTACTTC.

The CDR3 DNA sequence: TGTGCAAGTCGCTTAGCGGGTCAGGGCCCAAACGTGATGAACTATGGCTACACCTTC. As protein: CASRLAGQGPNVMNYGYTF. V gene TRBV12-2 combines with J gene TRBJ1-2. TRBV12-2 is a pseudogene. The CDR3 is made up of 19 amino acids.

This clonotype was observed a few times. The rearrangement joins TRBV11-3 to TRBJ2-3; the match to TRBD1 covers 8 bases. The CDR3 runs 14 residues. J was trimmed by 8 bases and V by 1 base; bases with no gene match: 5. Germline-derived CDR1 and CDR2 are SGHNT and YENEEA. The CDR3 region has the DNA TGTGCCAGCAGCTTAGGACAGGGGATTGGTACGCAGTATTTT. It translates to CASSLGQGIGTQYF.

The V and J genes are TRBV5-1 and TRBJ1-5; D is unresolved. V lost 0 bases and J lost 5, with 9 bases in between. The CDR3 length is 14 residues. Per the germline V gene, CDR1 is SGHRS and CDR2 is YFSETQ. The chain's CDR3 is CASSLGMSDQPQHF. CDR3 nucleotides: TGCGCCAGCAGCTTGGGAATGTCAGATCAGCCCCAGCATTTT. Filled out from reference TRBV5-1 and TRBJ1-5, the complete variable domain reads KAGVTQTPRYLIKTRGQQVTLSCSPISGHRSVSWYQQTPGQGLQFLFEYFSETQRNKGNFPGRFSGRQFSNSRSEMNVSTLELGDSALYLCASSLGMSDQPQHFGDGTRLSIL.

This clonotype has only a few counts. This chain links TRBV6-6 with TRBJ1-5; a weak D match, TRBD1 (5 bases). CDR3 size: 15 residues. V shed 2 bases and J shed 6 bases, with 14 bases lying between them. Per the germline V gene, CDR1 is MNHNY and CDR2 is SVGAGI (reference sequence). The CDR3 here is CASSYGGRGTQPQHF. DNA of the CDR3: TGTGCCAGCAGTTACGGGGGGAGGGGTACTCAGCCCCAGCATTTT.

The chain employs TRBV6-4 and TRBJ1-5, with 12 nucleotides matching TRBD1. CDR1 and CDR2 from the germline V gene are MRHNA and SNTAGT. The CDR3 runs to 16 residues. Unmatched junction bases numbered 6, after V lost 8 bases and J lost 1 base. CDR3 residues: CASWEGQGASNQPQHF. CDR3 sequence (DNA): TGTGCCAGCTGGGAGGGACAGGGGGCCAGCAATCAGCCCCAGCATTTT.

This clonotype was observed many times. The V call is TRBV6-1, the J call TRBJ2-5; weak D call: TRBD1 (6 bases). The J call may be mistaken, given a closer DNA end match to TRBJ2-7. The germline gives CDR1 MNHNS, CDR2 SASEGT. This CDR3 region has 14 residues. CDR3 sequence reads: CASSLTRGGAEQYF. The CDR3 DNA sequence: TGTGCCAGCAGTTTAACCCGAGGGGGAGCCGAGCAGTACTTC.

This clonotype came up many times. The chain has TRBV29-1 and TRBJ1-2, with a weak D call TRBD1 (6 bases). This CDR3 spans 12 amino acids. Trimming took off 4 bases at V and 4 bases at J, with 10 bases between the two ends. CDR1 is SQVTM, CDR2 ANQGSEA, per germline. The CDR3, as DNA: TGCAGCGTTGCGGGGGGCACCTATGGCTACACCTTC. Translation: CSVAGGTYGYTF.

The CDR3 spells CASSYEASGRHVEQFF. For the CDR3, the DNA is TGTGCCAGCAGTTACGAGGCTAGCGGGAGGCACGTTGAGCAGTTCTTC. J is TRBJ2-1 and V is TRBV6-2 or TRBV6-3; 11 bases are a match to TRBD2. The V and J ends lost 2 bases and 9 bases, in that order; junction bases with no gene match: 9. The germline V gene has CDR1 MNHEY and CDR2 SVGEGT. The CDR3 covers 16 residues.

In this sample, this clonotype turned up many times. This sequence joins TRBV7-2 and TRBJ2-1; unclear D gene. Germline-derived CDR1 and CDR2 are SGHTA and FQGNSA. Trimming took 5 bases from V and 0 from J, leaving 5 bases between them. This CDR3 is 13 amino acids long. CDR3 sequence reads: CASSPSSYNEQFF. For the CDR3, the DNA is TGTGCCAGCAGCCCCAGCTCCTACAATGAGCAGTTCTTC. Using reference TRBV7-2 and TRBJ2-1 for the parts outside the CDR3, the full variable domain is GAGVSQSPSNKVTEKGKDVELRCDPISGHTALYWYRQSLGQGLEFLIYFQGNSAPDKSGLPSDRFSAERTGGSVSTLTIQRTQQEDSAVYLCASSPSSYNEQFFGPGTRLTVL.